Each of the 21 T cell receptor beta chains below was sequenced from the same sample in a study of T cells expressing NK-cell markers. TCRdb re-called the 5' RACE reads and gives one entry per CDR3 protein, without DNA. The sample's table shows 550,000 to 600,000 distinct CDR3 sequences. Sequences were obtained from blood T cells: a sorted CD56 or NKG2C T cell subset, CD4+ or CD8+ T cells, or bulk PBMC T cells (not recorded which). The source of these receptors is a man aged 18 to 29 in good health.

The chain is built from TRBV15 and TRBJ2-2; the D call of TRBD2 rests on TCRdb alone, since no DNA is present to check it. The CDR3 spans 17 residues. Germline V CDR1 and CDR2: LNHNV, YYDKDF (reference sequence). CDR3 in amino acids: CATSRDQMAGGRGELFF.

The V and J genes are TRBV6-1 and TRBJ2-2; TCRdb's assignment of TRBD2 cannot be checked, as there is no DNA. This CDR3 is 16 amino acids long. Germline values: CDR1 MNHNS, CDR2 SASEGT. The CDR3 spells CASSISSGRAAGELFF.

The CDR3 region is CASSTGLAGTYEQYF. V and J are TRBV6-2 or TRBV6-3 and TRBJ2-7; TCRdb returns TRBD2, unconfirmable since there is no DNA. Germline loops: CDR1 MNHEY, CDR2 SVGEGT. This CDR3 has 15 amino acids.

This sequence joins TRBV29-1 and TRBJ2-7; TCRdb gives TRBD1 as the D gene, but with no DNA this cannot be confirmed. In germline, CDR1 is SQVTM, CDR2 ANQGSEA. The CDR3 length is 14 residues. CDR3 residues: CSVEAGTGVHEQYF.

The J gene is TRBJ2-3, the V gene TRBV7-2; TCRdb reports TRBD2, a call that lacks DNA to check it against. The CDR3 contains 15 residues. Germline V gene data show CDR1 as SGHTA and CDR2 as FQGNSA. The CDR3 is CASSLAGSTGPTQYF.

The chain uses TRBV7-9 and TRBJ2-3; TCRdb reports TRBD2, a call that lacks DNA to check it against. This CDR3 has 17 residues. From germline, CDR1 is SEHNR and CDR2 FQNEAQ (reference sequence). CDR3 loop: CASITVGSSGPTDTQYF.

The gene calls are TRBV12-5 and TRBJ1-1; TCRdb's D gene call, TRBD1, goes unchecked for lack of DNA. CDR3 length: 12 residues. Germline values: CDR1 LGHNT, CDR2 FRNRAP. The CDR3 sequence: CASARGHTEAFF.

V and J are TRBV5-1 and TRBJ2-2; there is no DNA to check the TCRdb D call of TRBD1. The length of the CDR3 is 15 residues. Germline lookup yields CDR1 SGHRS and CDR2 YFSETQ. This CDR3 reads CASSLQGSNTGELFF.

This chain joins TRBV18 and TRBJ2-5; the TCRdb D gene call, TRBD1, has no DNA to confirm it. Germline CDR1 reads KGHSH; CDR2 reads LQKENI. The CDR3 consists of 16 residues. CDR3 loop: CASSPVGQVLKETQYF.

The chain recombines TRBV24-1 with TRBJ2-1; absent DNA, TCRdb's TRBD1 call cannot be checked. Per germline, CDR1 KGHDR and CDR2 SFDVKD. The CDR3 contains 14 residues. The CDR3: CATSDRGRRNEQFF.

This chain links TRBV10-3 with TRBJ2-1; the D call from TCRdb, TRBD2, cannot be confirmed without DNA. The CDR3 is 14 residues long. CDR1 is ENHRY, CDR2 SYGVKD, per germline. CDR3 residues: CAIRGLVGDNEQFF.

The gene calls are TRBV15 and TRBJ2-4. The CDR3 is 13 amino acids. Germline values: CDR1 LNHNV, CDR2 YYDKDF (reference sequence). The CDR3 sequence is CAVATTAKNIQYF.

CDR3 region: CASQVGETQYF. The J gene is TRBJ2-5, the V gene TRBV7-9. The length of the CDR3 is 11 residues. Germline V gives CDR1 SEHNR, CDR2 FQNEAQ (reference sequence).

J is TRBJ1-1 and V is TRBV29-1. Germline loops: CDR1 SQVTM, CDR2 ANQGSEA. The CDR3 sequence is 13 residues long. This CDR3 is CSVGGVLNTEAFF.

V gene TRBV7-8 combines with J gene TRBJ1-1; TCRdb names TRBD1, which stays unverified in the absence of DNA. The CDR3 is 13 residues long. CDR1 and CDR2 (germline): SGHVS, FQNEAQ. CDR3 protein: CASRRGQGRGAFF.

The chain carries TRBV6-5 and TRBJ2-1; the D call of TRBD2 rests on TCRdb alone, since no DNA is present to check it. This CDR3 has 17 residues. CDR1 and CDR2 (germline): MNHEY, SVGAGI. The CDR3 spells CASSYSGAGGSYNEQFF.

The J gene is TRBJ2-1, the V gene TRBV9. Germline assignment: CDR1 SGDLS and CDR2 YYNGEE. This CDR3 has 16 residues. CDR3 sequence: CASSVALRGISGEQFF.

V gene TRBV7-7 combines with J gene TRBJ2-1; TCRdb proposes TRBD2, but this gene call is untestable without DNA. The germline V gene has CDR1 SSHAT and CDR2 FNYEAQ (reference sequence). The CDR3 length is 15 residues. CDR3 amino acids: CASSAGTSGRNEQFF.

The chain employs TRBV5-1 and TRBJ2-5. CDR1 and CDR2 (germline): SGHRS, YFSETQ. The CDR3 loop spans 12 amino acids. The CDR3 sequence is CASSLGSETQYF.

V usage is TRBV20-1 and J usage is TRBJ2-3; TCRdb's D call of TRBD1 is untestable without DNA. CDR1 is DFQATT and CDR2 is SNEGSKA in the germline V gene (reference sequence). CDR3 size: 12 residues. CDR3 residues: CSQGGPADTQYF.

CDR3 sequence: CASSQAIRTYYNEQFF. The genes are TRBV4-1 and TRBJ2-1. CDR3 length equals 16 residues. Germline V gene lookup returns CDR1 MGHRA and CDR2 YSYEKL.